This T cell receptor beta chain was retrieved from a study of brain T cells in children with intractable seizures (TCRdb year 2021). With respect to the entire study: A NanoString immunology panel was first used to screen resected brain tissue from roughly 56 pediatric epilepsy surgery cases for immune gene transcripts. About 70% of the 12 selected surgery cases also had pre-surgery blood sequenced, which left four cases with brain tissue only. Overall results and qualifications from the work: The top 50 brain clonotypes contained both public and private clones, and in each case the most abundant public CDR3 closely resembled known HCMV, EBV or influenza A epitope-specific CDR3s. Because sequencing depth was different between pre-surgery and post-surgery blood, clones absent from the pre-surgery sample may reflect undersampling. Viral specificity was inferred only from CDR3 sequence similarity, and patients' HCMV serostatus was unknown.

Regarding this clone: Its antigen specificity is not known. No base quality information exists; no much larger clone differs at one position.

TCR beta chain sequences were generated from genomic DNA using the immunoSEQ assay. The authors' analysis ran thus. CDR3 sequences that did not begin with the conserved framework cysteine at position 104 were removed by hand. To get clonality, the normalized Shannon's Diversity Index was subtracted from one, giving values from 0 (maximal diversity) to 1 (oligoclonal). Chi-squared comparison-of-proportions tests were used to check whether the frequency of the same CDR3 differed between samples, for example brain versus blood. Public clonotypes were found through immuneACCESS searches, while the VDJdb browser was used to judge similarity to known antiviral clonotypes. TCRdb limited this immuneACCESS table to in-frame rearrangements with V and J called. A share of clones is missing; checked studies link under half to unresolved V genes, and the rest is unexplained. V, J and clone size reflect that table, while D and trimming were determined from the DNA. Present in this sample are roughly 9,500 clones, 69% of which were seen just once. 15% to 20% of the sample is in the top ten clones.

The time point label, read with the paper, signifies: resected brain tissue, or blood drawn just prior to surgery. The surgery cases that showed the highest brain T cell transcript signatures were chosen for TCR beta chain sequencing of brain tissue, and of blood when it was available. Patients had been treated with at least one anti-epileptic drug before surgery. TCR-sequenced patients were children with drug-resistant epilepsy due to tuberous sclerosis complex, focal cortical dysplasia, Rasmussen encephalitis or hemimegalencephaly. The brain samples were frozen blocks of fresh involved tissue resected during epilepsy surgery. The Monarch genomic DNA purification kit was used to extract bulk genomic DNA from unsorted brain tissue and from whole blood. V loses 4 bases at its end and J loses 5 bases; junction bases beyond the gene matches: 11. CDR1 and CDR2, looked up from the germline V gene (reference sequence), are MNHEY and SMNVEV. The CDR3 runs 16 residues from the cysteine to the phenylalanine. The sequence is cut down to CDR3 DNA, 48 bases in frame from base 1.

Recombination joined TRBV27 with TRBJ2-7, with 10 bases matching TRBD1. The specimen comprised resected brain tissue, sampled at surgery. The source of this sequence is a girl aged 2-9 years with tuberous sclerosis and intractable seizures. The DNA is TGTGCCAGCAGTTCGATGTGGGGACAGGGGAAGGACGAGCAGTACTTC. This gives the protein CASSSMWGQGKDEQYF.